Below are 17 T cell receptor beta chains sequenced from a single sample in a study of blood T cell repertoires in COVID-19 (dated by TCRdb to 2018 to 2021). The library was produced with the immunoSEQ multiplex PCR assay. Here the immuneACCESS table is served through TCRdb, limited to in-frame sequences with V and J called. Missing clones are a known gap in these copies; in checked studies unresolved V genes cover under half, and the rest lacks a known reason. The sample table lists 180,000 or so clones, roughly four fifths of them with a count of one. The ten largest clones add up to 8% to 13% of the sample. Sequences were obtained from peripheral blood. These receptors were collected from a middle-aged woman with COVID-19, enrolled during active disease.

V gene TRBV5-8 combines with J gene TRBJ2-7; TRBD1 aligns across 9 bases. Trimming cost V 4 bases and J 1 base; bases outside gene matches: 6. Germline V gene lookup returns CDR1 SGHTS and CDR2 YDEGEE. This CDR3 is built from 15 residues. The CDR3 spells CASSPGTGSSYEQYF. In DNA form, the CDR3 reads TGTGCCAGCAGCCCCGGGACAGGGTCTTCCTACGAGCAGTACTTC. The whole variable domain, filled in from reference TRBV5-8 and TRBJ2-7, reads EAGVTQSPTHLIKTRGQQATLRCSPISGHTSVYWYQQALGLGLQFLLWYDEGEERNRGNFPPRFSGRQFPNYSSELNVNALELEDSALYLCASSPGTGSSYEQYFGPGTRLTVT.

The V call is TRBV12-3 or TRBV12-4, the J call TRBJ2-1, with a tentative D call TRBD2 (5 bases). V dropped 2 bases and J dropped 8 bases, with 10 bases sitting between them. The CDR3 covers 13 residues. Here the CDR3 DNA reads TGTGCCAGCAGTTTAACTAGTCCGTATGAGCAGTTCTTC. Translating it yields CASSLTSPYEQFF.

This chain uses TRBV3-1 (or the pseudogene TRBV3-2) with TRBJ2-4, with D uncertain. Trimming stripped 2 bases from V and 0 bases from J, with 5 bases between. Germline V lookup: CDR1 LGHDT, CDR2 YNNKEL (reference sequence). The CDR3 runs 14 residues. The CDR3 bases are TGTGCCAGCAGCCAATATATAGCCAAAAACATTCAGTACTTC. Translated: CASSQYIAKNIQYF.

CDR3: CASSHLGVNEKLFF. For the CDR3, the DNA is TGTGCCAGCAGCCACCTCGGGGTTAATGAAAAACTGTTTTTT. This chain connects TRBV11-2 to TRBJ1-4; D gene uncertain. Trimming removed 5 bases at V and 4 bases at J, with 11 bases between. Germline V gives CDR1 SGHAT, CDR2 FQNNGV. The length of the CDR3 is 14 residues.

The chain joins TRBV29-1 to TRBJ1-2, with 8 bases identical to TRBD1. The V gene end was trimmed by 0 bases and the J gene end by 6 bases; junction bases not matched to a gene: 3. CDR3 length equals 13 residues. Germline CDR1 reads SQVTM; CDR2 reads ANQGSEA. CDR3 nucleotide sequence: TGCAGCGTTGAAGAGTTGACAGGGGATGGCTACACCTTC. Amino acids: CSVEELTGDGYTF.

The chain couples TRBV7-8 to TRBJ2-1, with TRBD2 identical over 7 bases. V trimming: 3 bases; J trimming: 2 bases; junction bases outside the gene matches: 13. The CDR3 contains 18 residues. Germline CDR1 reads SGHVS; CDR2 reads FQNEAQ. The CDR3: CASSFRGPAGTTYNEQFF. The DNA for the CDR3 is TGTGCCAGCAGCTTTAGAGGCCCGGCCGGGACTACCTACAATGAGCAGTTCTTC.

This clone was recorded only once. The chain joins TRBV4-1 to TRBJ2-1; a weak D match, TRBD1 (6 bases). The CDR3 contains 17 residues. V was shortened by 0 bases and J by 0 bases, with 12 bases between the two germline ends. CDR1 and CDR2 from the germline V gene are MGHRA and YSYEKL. The CDR3 bases are TGCGCCAGCAGCCAAGACATCAGGGGTAGCTCCTACAATGAGCAGTTCTTC. Its translation is CASSQDIRGSSYNEQFF.

This clone came up a few times. V and J are TRBV14 and TRBJ2-3; D might be TRBD2 (5 bases). V was trimmed by 2 bases and J by 6 bases, leaving 12 bases between them. Per the germline V gene, CDR1 is SGHDN and CDR2 is FVKESK. CDR3 length: 14 residues. CDR3 residues: CASSQPSSPDTQYF. CDR3 bases: TGTGCCAGCAGCCAACCCTCTAGCCCCGATACGCAGTATTTT.

This chain uses TRBV6-1 with TRBJ2-1; D is unresolved. Germline CDR1 MNHNS, CDR2 SASEGT. This CDR3 has 15 amino acids. The ends were cut back, 1 base at V and 4 bases at J, with 11 bases in the middle. The CDR3 coding sequence is TGTGCCAGCAGTGAAGAAATCCAGGCTTACAATGAGCAGTTCTTC. Translated: CASSEEIQAYNEQFF.

This chain links TRBV25-1 with TRBJ2-7, with D possibly being TRBD2 (5 bases). This CDR3 is 13 amino acids long. Trimming took 6 bases from V and 4 from J, leaving 13 bases between them. Germline V gives CDR1 MGHDK, CDR2 SYGVNS. DNA of the CDR3: TGTGCCAGCAGCCCAACCGGGATATACGAGCAGTACGTC. Translated, it gives CASSPTGIYEQYV.

The chain combines TRBV7-9 with TRBJ1-2, with D tentatively TRBD1 (6 bases). The germline CDR1 and CDR2 sequences are SEHNR and FQNEAQ (reference sequence). Trimming cost V 4 bases and J 3 bases, with 18 bases left between them. This CDR3 region has 16 residues. CDR3 nucleotide sequence: TGTGCCAGCAGCTCGGGCTCTACAGGGATCTACTATGGCTACACCTTC. Encoded protein: CASSSGSTGIYYGYTF.

This clone appeared once. The chain is built from TRBV20-1 and TRBJ2-5, with 11 bases fitting TRBD2. V shed 3 bases, J shed 4 bases, and the junction held 4 bases outside the gene matches. Germline V CDR1 and CDR2: DFQATT, SNEGSKA (reference sequence). This CDR3 is built from 14 residues. As DNA, the CDR3 is TGCAGTGCTAGTATAGCGGGAGGGCGAGAGACCCAGTACTTC. Its protein product is CSASIAGGRETQYF.

The rearrangement joins TRBV19 to TRBJ2-5, with 10 bases matching TRBD2. CDR1 LNHDA and CDR2 SQIVND come from the germline V gene (reference sequence). The CDR3 runs 13 residues. The V segment lost 9 bases and the J segment 4 bases; nucleotides outside the gene matches: 5. The CDR3: CARSSGRLETQYF. CDR3 DNA sequence: TGTGCCAGATCTAGCGGGAGACTAGAGACCCAGTACTTC.

This chain links TRBV18 with TRBJ2-7; TRBD2 aligns across 10 bases. The junction had 9 bases not matched to a gene; V was cut back by 1 base and J by 6 bases. CDR3 length: 16 residues. CDR1 is KGHSH, CDR2 LQKENI, per germline. This CDR3 is CASSPRVLAGATEQYF. The DNA of the CDR3 is TGTGCCAGCTCACCACGGGTTCTAGCGGGAGCAACCGAGCAGTACTTC.

V and J are TRBV27 and TRBJ1-6, with 7 bases identical to TRBD1. Trimming removed 6 bases from V and 10 bases from J; junction bases left unmatched: 6. Germline V gene data show CDR1 as MNHEY and CDR2 as SMNVEV (reference sequence). This CDR3 region has 13 residues. CDR3 sequence reads: CASRTGPGSPLHF. The CDR3 region has the DNA TGTGCCAGCAGGACAGGGCCGGGATCACCCCTCCACTTT.

The chain couples TRBV7-2 to TRBJ1-2; maybe TRBD1 (5 bases). V lost 3 bases, J lost 4 bases, and 12 bases lay in between. Germline V CDR1 and CDR2: SGHTA, FQGNSA. The CDR3 sequence is 14 residues long. The CDR3 is CASSFGGFGYGYTF. CDR3 nucleotide sequence: TGTGCCAGCAGCTTCGGGGGATTTGGCTATGGCTACACCTTC. The full variable domain, its missing parts supplied by reference TRBV7-2 and TRBJ1-2, is GAGVSQSPSNKVTEKGKDVELRCDPISGHTALYWYRQSLGQGLEFLIYFQGNSAPDKSGLPSDRFSAERTGGSVSTLTIQRTQQEDSAVYLCASSFGGFGYGYTFGSGTRLTVV.

The chain links TRBV7-9 to TRBJ2-1, with 9 bases aligning to TRBD2. CDR3 length equals 18 residues. Germline V gene sequence: CDR1 SEHNR, CDR2 FQNEAQ (reference sequence). Trimming took 5 bases from V and 0 from J; bases not matched to a gene: 11. As DNA, the CDR3 is TGTGCCAGCAGCAACCTAGCGGGGCGAATGAGCTCCTACAATGAGCAGTTCTTC. Translation gives CASSNLAGRMSSYNEQFF.